This section outlines one T cell receptor (beta chain) sequence together with its context. Its antigen is not known. The data belong to a study of blood T cells in healthy people across ages. Study-level points and caveats: Significant beta diversity loss was already apparent by age approximately 40, declining roughly linearly. A strong correlation was found between TCR beta diversity and the percentage of naive T cells.

The second PCR ran about 6 to 12 cycles with a sample-barcoded 5' primer and J-beta primers. Tagging of each cDNA molecule was performed by a template-switch adaptor with 12 random nucleotides. MiXCR was run by TCRdb on the 5' RACE reads, yielding one entry per CDR3 protein. The sample carries over 600,000 distinct CDR3 sequences, roughly 56% recorded once. The junction had 5 bases not matched to a gene; V was cut back by 7 bases and J by 7 bases. This CDR3 spans 11 amino acids. Germline CDR1 SQVTM, CDR2 ANQGSEA. Sequencing input: blood. The chain joins TRBV29-1 to TRBJ1-2; 8 bases match TRBD1. The source is a man aged 35 to 55 in good health. The chain's CDR3 is CSAWTGPGYTF. CDR3 bases: TGCAGCGCTTGGACAGGGCCTGGCTACACCTTC.